The 12 T cell receptor beta chains in this list originate from one sample, sequenced in a study of blood T cell repertoires in COVID-19. The table came from immunoSEQ multiplex PCR; TCRdb's copy has only in-frame clones and leaves some out. The sample comprises around 260,000 clones, more than 80% of which are singletons, and less than 3% rests with the top ten. Sequenced material: peripheral blood. The receptors were gathered from a woman aged 30 to 39 with active or convalescent COVID-19.

The chain joins TRBV6-2 or TRBV6-3 to TRBJ2-1; perhaps TRBD1 as D (6 bases). The germline V gene encodes CDR1 MNHEY and CDR2 SVGEGT. CDR3 size: 14 residues. V was shortened by 2 bases and J by 6 bases, with 11 bases between the two germline ends. The CDR3: CASSYTTGFNEQFF. Written as DNA, the CDR3 is TGTGCCAGCAGTTACACCACAGGGTTCAATGAGCAGTTCTTC.

This chain uses TRBV20-1 with TRBJ2-7; 10 positions match TRBD2. Per the germline V gene, CDR1 is DFQATT and CDR2 is SNEGSKA (reference sequence). This CDR3 spans 14 amino acids. Unmatched junction bases numbered 15, after V lost 3 bases and J lost 13 bases. CDR3: CSASRGRLAGEYYF. The CDR3 nucleotides read TGCAGTGCTAGTAGAGGTCGCCTAGCGGGGGAGTACTACTTC.

The V gene is TRBV10-3, the J gene TRBJ1-4; 7 nucleotides align to TRBD1. CDR1 is ENHRY, CDR2 SYGVKD, per germline. The ends lost 4 bases at V and 4 bases at J; junction bases unmatched: 9. The CDR3 runs 16 residues. The chain's CDR3 is CAISGTGQAGNEKLFF. As DNA, the CDR3 is TGTGCCATCAGTGGGACCGGACAGGCGGGTAATGAAAAACTGTTTTTT.

This chain joins TRBV19 and TRBJ1-1; D is ambiguous. Trimming took 3 bases from V and 0 from J, leaving 14 bases between them. Germline V gene lookup returns CDR1 LNHDA and CDR2 SQIVND (reference sequence). The CDR3 has 16 amino acids. The CDR3 DNA is TGTGCCAGTAGTATCCCAACAGTAGGAATGAACACTGAAGCTTTCTTT. Translation gives CASSIPTVGMNTEAFF. The full variable domain, rest sourced from reference TRBV19 and TRBJ1-1, is DGGITQSPKYLFRKEGQNVTLSCEQNLNHDAMYWYRQDPGQGLRLIYYSQIVNDFQKGDIAEGYSVSREKKESFPLTVTSAQKNPTAFYLCASSIPTVGMNTEAFFGQGTRLTVV.

The chain recombines TRBV7-2 with TRBJ1-5; possible D gene TRBD1, 6 bases. V lost 2 bases to trimming and J lost 2 bases, with 7 bases between them. Looked up from germline, CDR1 is SGHTA and CDR2 is FQGNSA. The CDR3 totals 14 residues. CDR3 bases: TGTGCCAGCAGCTTACGACAGGGCAATCAGCCCCAGCATTTT. It is translated as CASSLRQGNQPQHF.

This clone was picked up a small number of times. Here the CDR3 DNA reads TGTGCCTGGACTTGCGGGACAGGGGTTTCCTACGAGCAGTACTTC. Its protein is CAWTCGTGVSYEQYF. The chain combines TRBV30 with TRBJ2-7, with 10 bases matching TRBD1. This CDR3 is 15 amino acids long. The germline V gene encodes CDR1 GTSNPN and CDR2 SVGIG (reference sequence). With V trimmed by 4 bases and J by 1 base, 7 bases remained unmatched.

V usage is TRBV2 and J usage is TRBJ2-1; TRBD2 matches 9 bases. Germline trimming cut 7 bases from V and 2 bases from J; bases unmatched to any gene: 3. Per the germline V gene, CDR1 is SNHLY and CDR2 is FYNNEI. CDR3 length: 14 residues. CDR3 nucleotide sequence: TGTGCCAGCAAGGGCGGGGGGGCCTACAATGAGCAGTTCTTC. Its translation is CASKGGGAYNEQFF.

The table lists this clone with a count of one. The rearrangement uses TRBV6-5 and TRBJ2-3; the D gene is possibly TRBD2 (6 bases). V was shortened by 6 bases and J by 1 base, with 8 bases between the two germline ends. Germline V gene sequence: CDR1 MNHEY, CDR2 SVGAGI. The CDR3 has 13 residues. Written as DNA, the CDR3 is TGTGCCAGCAGCAGACTAGGCACAGATACGCAGTATTTT. This sequence encodes CASSRLGTDTQYF.

The chain links TRBV6-5 to TRBJ2-7, with a possible D match to TRBD1 (6 bases). Germline CDR1 is MNHEY and CDR2 is SVGAGI. Trimming stripped 4 bases from V and 0 bases from J, with 13 bases between. The length of the CDR3 is 15 residues. In nucleotides, the CDR3 is TGTGCCAGCAGTTGGGGAATGGGGGCCTCCTACGAGCAGTACTTC. Its translation is CASSWGMGASYEQYF.

The chain combines TRBV27 with TRBJ2-7; TRBD2 is a possible D gene (6 bases). Trimming removed 5 bases from V and 1 base from J, with 12 bases in between. CDR1 MNHEY and CDR2 SMNVEV come from the germline V gene (reference sequence). The CDR3 sequence is 14 residues long. CDR3 coding DNA: TGTGCCAGCAGTATCGGGACTGCTTCCTACGAGCAGTACTTC. It is translated as CASSIGTASYEQYF.

The V and J genes are TRBV9 and TRBJ1-2; D is uncertain. The CDR3 is made up of 14 amino acids. V dropped 4 bases and J dropped 0 bases, with 10 bases sitting between them. The germline V gene encodes CDR1 SGDLS and CDR2 YYNGEE. Here the CDR3 DNA reads TGTGCCAGCAGCAGAACAACCGCTAACTATGGCTACACCTTC. Protein: CASSRTTANYGYTF.

This chain joins TRBV6-1 and TRBJ1-2; 8 bases agree with TRBD1. J was trimmed by 6 bases and V by 2 bases; bases with no gene match: 2. The CDR3 covers 13 residues. The germline V gene encodes CDR1 MNHNS and CDR2 SASEGT. As DNA, the CDR3 is TGTGCCAGCAGTGAATGGGACAGGCATGGCTACACCTTC. As protein: CASSEWDRHGYTF.